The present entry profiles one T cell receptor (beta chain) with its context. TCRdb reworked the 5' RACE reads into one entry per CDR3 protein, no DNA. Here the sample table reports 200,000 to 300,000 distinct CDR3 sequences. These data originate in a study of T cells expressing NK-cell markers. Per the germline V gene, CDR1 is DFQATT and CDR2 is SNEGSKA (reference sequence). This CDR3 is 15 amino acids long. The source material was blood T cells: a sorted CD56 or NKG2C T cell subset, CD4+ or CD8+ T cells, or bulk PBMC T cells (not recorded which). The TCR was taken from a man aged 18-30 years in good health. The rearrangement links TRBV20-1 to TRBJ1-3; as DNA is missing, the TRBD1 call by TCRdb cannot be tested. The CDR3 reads CSARTWGARGNTIYF.